Reported below is one T cell receptor beta chain. Its target is not known. These data are taken from a study of Ad26.COV2.S vaccination and SARS-CoV-2 variants. Looking at the study overall: Enrollment placed the donor in the COV1001 Ad26.COV2.S trial arm. The study's findings and limits: Relative to placebo recipients, vaccine recipients exhibited elevated spike-specific TCR breadth.

Some clones are missing from TCRdb's copy, which holds only in-frame ones; the method was immunoSEQ multiplex PCR. Of roughly 680,000 clones in the sample, around 89% are singletons; the top ten hold approximately 1.5%. The treatment is: some 20 received Ad26.COV2.S at low or high dose, single or two shots; five or six received placebo; per-sample allocation not given. All samples were drawn on day 63, counting from the first vaccine or placebo injection. V was cut by 0 bases and J by 4 bases, with 16 bases left in between. This CDR3 has 17 residues. Germline values: CDR1 SGHTS, CDR2 YDEGEE. The genes are TRBV5-8 and TRBJ2-2; D is perhaps TRBD1 or TRBD2 (5 bases each). Specimen: peripheral blood, collected in a trial of Ad26.COV2.S vaccine versus placebo. The receptor comes from a person aged 18-65 years who received the Ad26.COV2.S COVID-19 vaccine or a placebo. The CDR3 coding sequence is TGTGCCAGCAGCTTGGCCACGGGGCGGAGGCGCACCGGGGAGCTGTTTTTT. Residues: CASSLATGRRRTGELFF.